These 4 T cell receptor beta chains were all obtained from the same sample, sequenced in a study of shared clonotypes between healthy human individuals. TCRdb keeps only in-frame clones here, not all; method: immunoSEQ multiplex PCR. The sample shows 2 million to 2.5 million clones, more than 85% of them seen only once. The specimen was naive CD4+ T cells from PBMCs. Subset in this sample: CD45RA+ positively selected. The receptors originated from a young man in good health. Some clones in this sample may be carry-over from other donors' samples.

The V and J genes are TRBV30 and TRBJ2-7; 11 bases are a match to TRBD2. Germline V gene sequence: CDR1 GTSNPN, CDR2 SVGIG (reference sequence). The junction had 11 bases not matched to a gene; V was cut back by 3 bases and J by 4 bases. The CDR3 is made up of 16 amino acids. As DNA, the CDR3 is TGTGCCTGGAGGCCAAAACTAGCGGGAGTACAGTACGAGCAGTACTTC. This gives the protein CAWRPKLAGVQYEQYF. Complete variable domain (other parts from reference TRBV30 and TRBJ2-7): SQTIHQWPATLVQPVGSPLSLECTVEGTSNPNLYWYRQAAGRGLQLLFYSVGIGQISSEVPQNLSASRPQDRQFILSSKKLLLSDSGFYLCAWRPKLAGVQYEQYFGPGTRLTVT.

The rearrangement links TRBV7-3 to TRBJ2-1, with 10 bases lining up with TRBD2. The CDR3 has 14 amino acids. Per the germline V gene, CDR1 is SGHTA and CDR2 is FQGTGA. The junction had 2 bases not matched to a gene; V was cut back by 2 bases and J by 7 bases. CDR3 protein: CASSLSSGSNEQFF. For the CDR3, the DNA is TGTGCCAGCAGCTTATCTAGCGGGAGTAATGAGCAGTTCTTC.

As for this clone: Other DNA sequences in the sample encode the same CDR3. The chain joins TRBV5-1 to TRBJ1-5, with 7 bases aligning to TRBD1. Germline V lookup: CDR1 SGHRS, CDR2 YFSETQ. With V trimmed by 4 bases and J by 1 base, 5 bases remained unmatched. CDR3 size: 15 residues. The CDR3 DNA reads TGCGCCAGCAGCCTACAGGGGTCCAGCAATCAGCCCCAGCATTTT. Protein sequence: CASSLQGSSNQPQHF.

This chain connects TRBV6-5 to TRBJ2-1, with TRBD1 identical over 10 bases. V shed 6 bases and J 7 bases; nucleotides not matched to a gene: 9. The CDR3 consists of 15 residues. The germline V gene encodes CDR1 MNHEY and CDR2 SVGAGI. CDR3 protein: CASSLPGQGRNEQFF. The CDR3 nucleotides read TGTGCCAGCAGCCTACCGGGACAGGGGAGAAATGAGCAGTTCTTC.